The clone carrying this T cell receptor (beta chain) has more than one count but fewer than ten. Primers: 60 Vbeta forward and 13 Jbeta reverse. Measured with immunoSEQ multiplex PCR; TCRdb has only the in-frame clones, and not every one. The sample shows fewer than 100,000 clones, under 75% of them seen only once. Germline CDR1 is SGHVS and CDR2 is FQNEAQ. There are 14 residues in the CDR3. V gave up 8 bases and J gave up 6 bases; unmatched junction bases: 8. The record originates from a study of cytomegalovirus exposure and HLA in healthy donors. The sequence came from a female donor in good health and CMV-seronegative. V is TRBV7-8 and J is TRBJ2-3; 10 nucleotides agree with TRBD2. Material for sequencing was PBMCs. CDR3 protein: CASQPGLASDTQYF. The CDR3 nucleotides read TGTGCCAGCCAGCCGGGACTAGCGAGCGATACGCAGTATTTT.